This T cell receptor (beta chain) is from a study of cytomegalovirus exposure and HLA in healthy donors. Study details: An earlier analysis identified approximately 120 million unique TCR beta sequences in about 179 million T cells. Study-level points and caveats: Cytomegalovirus status was reportedly diagnosed by the classifier with high sensitivity and specificity. In a later analysis, TCR beta V- and J-gene trimming was associated with a missense DCLRE1C variant. In a later analysis, an Asian-associated ancestry cluster reportedly showed fewer N-insertions than the roughly 650-donor mean.

Germline trimming cut 5 bases from V and 10 bases from J; bases unmatched to any gene: 8. The CDR3 is made up of 14 amino acids. CDR1 is SGHTA, CDR2 FQGNSA, per germline. This clone has just a few counts. Antigen unknown. Primers: 60 Vbeta forward and 13 Jbeta reverse. The table came from immunoSEQ multiplex PCR; TCRdb's copy has only in-frame clones and leaves some out. Among 13,000 to 15,000 clones listed, roughly 63% were seen once. The sequenced sample was PBMCs. The receptor's source is a woman aged 50 to 60 in good health and CMV-seropositive. The genes are TRBV7-2 and TRBJ2-1; 10 bases agree with TRBD1. The CDR3 DNA reads as TGTGCCAGCAGCCGGGACAGGGGCTTGAACGAGCAGTTCTTC. Protein product: CASSRDRGLNEQFF.